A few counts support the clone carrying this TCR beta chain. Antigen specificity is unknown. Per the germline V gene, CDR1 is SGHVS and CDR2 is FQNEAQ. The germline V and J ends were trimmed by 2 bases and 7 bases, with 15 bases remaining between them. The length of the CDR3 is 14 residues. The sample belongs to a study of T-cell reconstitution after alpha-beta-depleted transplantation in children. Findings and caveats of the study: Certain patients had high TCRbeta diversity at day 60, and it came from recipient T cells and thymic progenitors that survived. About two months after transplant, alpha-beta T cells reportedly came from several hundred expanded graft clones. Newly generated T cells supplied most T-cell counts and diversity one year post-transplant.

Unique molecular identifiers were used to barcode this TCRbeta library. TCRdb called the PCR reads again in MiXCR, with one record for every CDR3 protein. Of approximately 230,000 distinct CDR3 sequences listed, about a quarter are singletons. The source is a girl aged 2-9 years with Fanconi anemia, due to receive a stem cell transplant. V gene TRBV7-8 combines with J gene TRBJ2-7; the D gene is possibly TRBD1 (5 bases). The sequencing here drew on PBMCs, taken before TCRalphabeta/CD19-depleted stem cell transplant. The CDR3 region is CASSLSGRAWEQYF. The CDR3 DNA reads TGTGCCAGCAGCTTATCAGGCAGGGCGTGGGAGCAGTACTTC.